Below are 18 T cell receptor beta chains sequenced from a single sample in a study of CD8 T cells in ankylosing spondylitis (dated 2017 in TCRdb). The protocol used for the library was 5' RACE. The listed sequencing device is Illumina HiSeq 2500. TCRdb applied fastp at Q25 and MiXCR to the public reads, then kept only in-frame beta chains. Every CDR3 protein is listed once, alongside the most common genes and DNA of its rows. This sample holds 100,000 to 150,000 distinct CDR3 sequences; approximately 9.7% were observed only once. In total, the top ten clones hold about 3.6% of the sample. Specimen: blood, either unsorted or a sorted T cell fraction (not recorded which). The source of these receptors is a male donor with ankylosing spondylitis or in good health (not recorded which).

This clonotype has a count of ten or more. The CDR3 region is CASRRDSSYEQYF. In nucleotides, the CDR3 is TGCGCCAGCAGAAGGGACAGCTCCTACGAGCAGTACTTC. J is TRBJ2-7 and V is TRBV5-1; 7 bases align to TRBD1. CDR1 SGHRS and CDR2 YFSETQ come from the germline V gene. This CDR3 contains 13 residues. Trimming cost V 5 bases and J 0 bases; bases outside gene matches: 2.

This clonotype showed up just a few times. The rearrangement uses TRBV29-1 and TRBJ2-6; D is perhaps TRBD2 (5 bases). The CDR3 is 15 amino acids. The germline gives CDR1 SQVTM, CDR2 ANQGSEA. Trimming pared 6 bases from V and 2 bases from J, leaving 14 bases between. The CDR3 DNA reads as TGCAGCGTCGAGTTGACGGAGGCTGGGGCCAACGTCCTGACTTTC. This translates into CSVELTEAGANVLTF. Drawing the rest from reference TRBV29-1 and TRBJ2-6, the complete variable domain is SAVISQKPSRDICQRGTSLTIQCQVDSQVTMMFWYRQQPGQSLTLIATANQGSEATYESGFVIDKFPISRPNLTFSTLTVSNMSPEDSSIYLCSVELTEAGANVLTFGAGSRLTVL.

This clonotype was detected many times. This chain connects TRBV20-1 to TRBJ1-4; no definite D call. Deletions cut 1 base from V and 4 bases from J, with 10 bases between. The length of the CDR3 is 14 residues. Germline V gene sequence: CDR1 DFQATT, CDR2 SNEGSKA (reference sequence). CDR3 nucleotides: TGCAGTGCTAGAGGATTGAGGAGTAATGAAAAACTGTTTTTT. This gives the protein CSARGLRSNEKLFF.

This clonotype was seen repeatedly, ten times or more. The chain joins TRBV12-3 or TRBV12-4 to TRBJ2-7; D remains unclear. The CDR3 covers 13 residues. The V gene lost 4 bases and the J gene lost 2 bases, with 9 bases spanning the gap. The CDR3 is CASSWGKTYEQYF. The CDR3 DNA reads TGTGCCAGCAGTTGGGGAAAAACCTACGAGCAGTACTTC.

This clonotype was detected ten times or more. This chain joins TRBV28 and TRBJ2-3; TRBD2 matches at 15 bases. Trimming took 6 bases from V and 5 from J; bases not matched to a gene: 18. CDR3 size: 20 residues. Germline V gene lookup returns CDR1 MDHEN and CDR2 SYDVKM. The CDR3 spells CASSSGLAGGPSSIRDTQYF. CDR3 in DNA: TGTGCCAGCAGCTCTGGACTAGCGGGAGGGCCGAGTTCTATCCGAGATACGCAGTATTTT.

This clonotype was observed at least ten times. V gene TRBV27 combines with J gene TRBJ2-7; no firm D call. Looked up from germline, CDR1 is MNHEY and CDR2 is SMNVEV (reference sequence). With 4 bases removed from V and 0 bases from J, the gap between germline ends came to 10 bases. CDR3 length equals 14 residues. Here the CDR3 reads CASSSLVGSYEQYF. For the CDR3, the DNA is TGTGCCAGCAGTTCCCTGGTAGGCTCCTACGAGCAGTACTTC.

This clonotype was seen repeatedly, ten times or more. V is TRBV5-4 and J is TRBJ1-6; 7 bases agree with TRBD1. Trimming cost V 3 bases and J 7 bases; bases outside gene matches: 7. The germline V gene has CDR1 SGHNT and CDR2 YYREEE (reference sequence). The CDR3 spans 15 residues. CDR3 amino acids: CASSSGQEINSPLHF. The CDR3 DNA is TGTGCCAGCAGCTCCGGACAGGAGATAAATTCACCCCTCCACTTT.

The CDR3 DNA sequence: TGCAGCGTTGCCAAAGATCGATGGAACACCGGGGAGCTGTTTTTT. This codes for CSVAKDRWNTGELFF. This chain links TRBV29-1 with TRBJ2-2; unclear D gene. V shed 4 bases and J shed 1 base, with 13 bases lying between them. This CDR3 is built from 15 residues. Looked up from germline, CDR1 is SQVTM and CDR2 is ANQGSEA.

The J gene is TRBJ1-4, the V gene TRBV20-1; D remains ambiguous. Germline assignment: CDR1 DFQATT and CDR2 SNEGSKA (reference sequence). The CDR3 length is 13 residues. The ends were cut back, 4 bases at V and 7 bases at J, with 13 bases in the middle. The CDR3 coding sequence is TGCAGTGCTAATGGCGGGGTCGGTGAAAAACTGTTTTTT. This codes for CSANGGVGEKLFF.

This clonotype was recorded at least ten times. The rearrangement joins TRBV29-1 to TRBJ2-7, with TRBD1 identical over 7 bases. Germline V CDR1 and CDR2: SQVTM, ANQGSEA. This CDR3 is 15 amino acids long. The V gene end was trimmed by 2 bases and the J gene end by 2 bases; junction bases not matched to a gene: 9. CDR3 nucleotide sequence: TGCAGCGTTGAATACCGACAGGGATTAACCTACGAGCAGTACTTC. Translated: CSVEYRQGLTYEQYF.

CDR3 amino acids: CASSLDHRETQYF. CDR3 nucleotides: TGTGCCAGCAGCTTAGATCATCGCGAGACCCAGTACTTC. The chain employs TRBV11-2 and TRBJ2-5; D remains unclear. V was pared by 0 bases and J by 5 bases, with 7 bases between. Germline CDR1 reads SGHAT; CDR2 reads FQNNGV. The CDR3 loop spans 13 amino acids. Filled out from reference TRBV11-2 and TRBJ2-5, the complete variable domain reads EAGVAQSPRYKIIEKRQSVAFWCNPISGHATLYWYQQILGQGPKLLIQFQNNGVVDDSQLPKDRFSAERLKGVDSTLKIQPAKLEDSAVYLCASSLDHRETQYFGPGTRLLVL.

Turning to this clonotype: This may be a read error, as it is one base from a much larger clone. The chain uses TRBV4-3 and TRBJ2-1; D perhaps matches TRBD2 (6 bases). V was clipped by 1 base and J by 4 bases, with 14 bases between them. The CDR3 extends over 16 amino acids. Per germline, CDR1 LGHNA and CDR2 YSLEER. The CDR3 nucleotides are TGCGCCAGCAGCCAAGTTCTGGGGACTCATTACAATGAGCAGTTCTTC. Protein: CASSQVLGTHYNEQFF.

This chain joins TRBV27 and TRBJ2-3, with D unresolved. Germline CDR1 and CDR2: MNHEY and SMNVEV (reference sequence). Trimming took off 4 bases at V and 8 bases at J, with 16 bases between the two ends. The CDR3 length is 14 residues. The CDR3 bases are TGTGCCAGCAGTTCCACGGACGGCGTCGGTACGCAGTATTTT. Translation: CASSSTDGVGTQYF.

This clonotype was counted ten times or more. This chain links TRBV29-1 with TRBJ1-2, with 7 bases that match TRBD1. V shed 0 bases and J 2 bases; nucleotides not matched to a gene: 9. Germline lookup yields CDR1 SQVTM and CDR2 ANQGSEA. There are 16 residues in the CDR3. The CDR3 nucleotides are TGCAGCGTTGAAGATCGGAACAGGGGATCGAACTATGGCTACACCTTC. Translation: CSVEDRNRGSNYGYTF.

This clonotype was counted at least ten times. The rearrangement links TRBV11-2 to TRBJ2-7; D is uncertain. This CDR3 is built from 14 residues. Trimming took off 1 base at V and 0 bases at J, with 7 bases between the two ends. The germline CDR1 and CDR2 sequences are SGHAT and FQNNGV. Here the CDR3 reads CASSLGAFSYEQYF. In DNA, the CDR3 is TGTGCCAGCAGCTTAGGGGCTTTCTCCTACGAGCAGTACTTC.

This clonotype was counted a few times. Sequence at one end of the junction differs from germline and may be a read error. CDR3 coding DNA: TGCAGTGCGAGAGATGGGACTAGCGGGAGAATGTCCTACAATGAGCAGTTCTTC. Translated: CSARDGTSGRMSYNEQFF. The chain couples TRBV20-1 to TRBJ2-1; TRBD2 aligns across 14 bases. Germline lookup yields CDR1 DFQATT and CDR2 SNEGSKA (reference sequence). The CDR3 consists of 18 residues.

Many counts were recorded for this clonotype. The chain couples TRBV29-1 to TRBJ1-1; TRBD1 matches 8 bases. V lost 4 bases, J lost 4 bases, and 11 bases stayed unmatched. The germline V gene encodes CDR1 SQVTM and CDR2 ANQGSEA. This CDR3 comprises 15 residues. The CDR3 coding sequence is TGCAGCGTTGGCCGGGCAGGGGGCGACAGCACTGAAGCTTTCTTT. Amino acids: CSVGRAGGDSTEAFF.

This clonotype was seen repeatedly, ten times or more. J is TRBJ2-2 and V is TRBV7-2; TRBD2 is a possible D gene (6 bases). CDR3 length equals 14 residues. V was pared by 6 bases and J by 5 bases, with 13 bases between. CDR1 SGHTA and CDR2 FQGNSA come from the germline V gene. The CDR3: CASRAEGLTGELFF. CDR3 bases: TGTGCCAGCAGGGCGGAGGGATTGACCGGGGAGCTGTTTTTT.